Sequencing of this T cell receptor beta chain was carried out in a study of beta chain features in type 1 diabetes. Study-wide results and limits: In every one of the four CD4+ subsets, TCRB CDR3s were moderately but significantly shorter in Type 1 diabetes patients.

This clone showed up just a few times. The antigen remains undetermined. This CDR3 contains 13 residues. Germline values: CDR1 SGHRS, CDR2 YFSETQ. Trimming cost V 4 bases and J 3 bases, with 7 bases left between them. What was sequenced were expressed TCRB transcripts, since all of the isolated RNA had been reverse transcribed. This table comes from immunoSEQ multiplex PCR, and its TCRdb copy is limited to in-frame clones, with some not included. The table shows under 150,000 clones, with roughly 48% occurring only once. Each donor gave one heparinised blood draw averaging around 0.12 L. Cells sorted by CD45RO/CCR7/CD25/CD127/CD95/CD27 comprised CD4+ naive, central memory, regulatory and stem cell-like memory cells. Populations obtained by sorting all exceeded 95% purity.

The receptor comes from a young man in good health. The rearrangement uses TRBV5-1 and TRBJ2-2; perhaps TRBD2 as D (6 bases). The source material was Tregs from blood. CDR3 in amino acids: CASSGTYTGELFF. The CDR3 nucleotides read TGCGCCAGCAGCGGGACTTACACCGGGGAGCTGTTTTTT.